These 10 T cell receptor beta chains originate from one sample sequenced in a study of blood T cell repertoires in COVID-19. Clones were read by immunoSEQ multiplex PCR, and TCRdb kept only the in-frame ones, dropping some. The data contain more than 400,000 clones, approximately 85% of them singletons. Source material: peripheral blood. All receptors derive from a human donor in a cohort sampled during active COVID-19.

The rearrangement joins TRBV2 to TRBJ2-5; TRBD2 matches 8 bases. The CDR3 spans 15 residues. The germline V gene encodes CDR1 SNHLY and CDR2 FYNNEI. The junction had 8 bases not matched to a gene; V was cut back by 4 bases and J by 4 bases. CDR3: CASSGDGRAPETQYF. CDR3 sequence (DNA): TGTGCCAGCAGTGGGGACGGGAGGGCCCCAGAGACCCAGTACTTC.

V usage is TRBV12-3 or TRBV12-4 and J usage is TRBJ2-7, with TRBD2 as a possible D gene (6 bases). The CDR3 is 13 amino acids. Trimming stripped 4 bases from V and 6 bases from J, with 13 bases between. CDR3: CASSWREQSEQYF. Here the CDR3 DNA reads TGTGCCAGCAGTTGGAGGGAGCAGTCCGAGCAGTACTTC.

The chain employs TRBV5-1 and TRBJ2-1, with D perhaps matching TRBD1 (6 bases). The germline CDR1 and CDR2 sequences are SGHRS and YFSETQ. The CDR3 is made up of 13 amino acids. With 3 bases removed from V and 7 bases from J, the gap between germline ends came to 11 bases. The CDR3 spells CASSYRDGNEQFF. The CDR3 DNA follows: TGCGCCAGCAGCTACAGGGATGGGAATGAGCAGTTCTTC.

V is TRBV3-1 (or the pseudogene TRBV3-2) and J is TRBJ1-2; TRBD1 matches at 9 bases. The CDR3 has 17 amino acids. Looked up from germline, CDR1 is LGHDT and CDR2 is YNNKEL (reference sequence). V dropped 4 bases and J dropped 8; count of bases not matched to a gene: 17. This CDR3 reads CASSRQSPTTGGEGYTF. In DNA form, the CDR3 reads TGTGCCAGCAGCCGCCAAAGTCCTACAACAGGGGGCGAAGGCTACACCTTC.

The CDR3 protein is CASSSEVEGTGTQYF. CDR3 nucleotides: TGTGCCAGCAGCTCAGAGGTGGAGGGGACAGGGACCCAGTACTTC. This chain joins TRBV7-8 and TRBJ2-5; 8 bases fit TRBD1. The CDR3 spans 15 residues. The trim removed 4 bases at V and 7 bases at J, leaving 11 bases unmatched. In germline, CDR1 is SGHVS, CDR2 FQNEAQ.

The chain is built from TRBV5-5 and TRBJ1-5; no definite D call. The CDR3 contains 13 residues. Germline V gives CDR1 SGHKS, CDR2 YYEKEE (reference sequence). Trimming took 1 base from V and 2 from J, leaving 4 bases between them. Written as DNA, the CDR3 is TGTGCCAGCAGCTTGTCCGGCAATCAGCCCCAGCATTTT. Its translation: CASSLSGNQPQHF.

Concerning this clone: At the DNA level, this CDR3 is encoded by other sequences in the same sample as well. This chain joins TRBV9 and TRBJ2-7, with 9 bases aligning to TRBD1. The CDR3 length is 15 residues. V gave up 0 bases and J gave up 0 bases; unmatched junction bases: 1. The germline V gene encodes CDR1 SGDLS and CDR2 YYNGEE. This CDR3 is CASSVGQGVSYEQYF. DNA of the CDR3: TGTGCCAGCAGCGTAGGACAGGGGGTCTCCTACGAGCAGTACTTC.

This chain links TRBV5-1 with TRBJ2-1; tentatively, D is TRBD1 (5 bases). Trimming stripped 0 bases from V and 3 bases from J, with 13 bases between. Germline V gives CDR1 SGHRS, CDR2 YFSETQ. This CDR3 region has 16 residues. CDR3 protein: CASSLGGVIGYNEQFF. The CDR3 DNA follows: TGCGCCAGCAGCTTGGGGGGCGTAATTGGCTACAATGAGCAGTTCTTC. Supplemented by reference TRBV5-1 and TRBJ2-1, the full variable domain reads KAGVTQTPRYLIKTRGQQVTLSCSPISGHRSVSWYQQTPGQGLQFLFEYFSETQRNKGNFPGRFSGRQFSNSRSEMNVSTLELGDSALYLCASSLGGVIGYNEQFFGPGTRLTVL.

The CDR3 protein is CASSPEAGPIHHQPQHF. The CDR3, as DNA: TGTGCCAGCAGCCCGGAGGCAGGTCCTATACACCATCAGCCCCAGCATTTT. The chain uses TRBV5-5 and TRBJ1-5; no reliable D call. V was trimmed by 4 bases and J by 5 bases, leaving 22 bases between them. From germline, CDR1 is SGHKS and CDR2 YYEKEE (reference sequence). This CDR3 has 17 amino acids.

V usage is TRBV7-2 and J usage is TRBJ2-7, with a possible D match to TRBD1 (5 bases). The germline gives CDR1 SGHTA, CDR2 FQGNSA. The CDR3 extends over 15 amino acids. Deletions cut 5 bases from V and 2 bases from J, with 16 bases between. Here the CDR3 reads CASSIPSSGPYEQYF. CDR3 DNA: TGTGCCAGCAGCATACCATCCTCAGGGCCCTACGAGCAGTACTTC.